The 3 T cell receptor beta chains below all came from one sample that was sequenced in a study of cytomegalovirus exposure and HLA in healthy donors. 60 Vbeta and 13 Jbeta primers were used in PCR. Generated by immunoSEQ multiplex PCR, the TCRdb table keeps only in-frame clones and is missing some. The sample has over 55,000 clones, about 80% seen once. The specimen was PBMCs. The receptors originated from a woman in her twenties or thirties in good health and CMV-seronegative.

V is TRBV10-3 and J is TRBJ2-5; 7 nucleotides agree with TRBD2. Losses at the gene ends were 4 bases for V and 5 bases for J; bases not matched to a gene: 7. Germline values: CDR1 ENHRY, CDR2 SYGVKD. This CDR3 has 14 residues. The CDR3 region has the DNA TGTGCCATCAGTGGGGGGACTATCCGGGAGACCCAGTACTTC. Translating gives CAISGGTIRETQYF.

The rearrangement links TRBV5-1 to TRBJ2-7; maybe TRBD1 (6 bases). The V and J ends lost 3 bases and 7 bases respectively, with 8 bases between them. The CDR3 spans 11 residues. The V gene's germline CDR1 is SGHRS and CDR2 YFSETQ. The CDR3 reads CASSYTGEQYF. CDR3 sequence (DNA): TGCGCCAGCAGCTACACAGGGGAGCAGTACTTC.

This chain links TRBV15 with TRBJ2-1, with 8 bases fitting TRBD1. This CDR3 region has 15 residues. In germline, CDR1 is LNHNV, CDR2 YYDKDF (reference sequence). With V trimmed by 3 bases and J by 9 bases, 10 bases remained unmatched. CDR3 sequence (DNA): TGTGCCACCAGCAGTGGACAGGGTGATTTTGGTGAGCAGTTCTTC. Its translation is CATSSGQGDFGEQFF.